This TCR beta chain was recovered during a study of spatial heterogeneity in lung cancer. Ten or more counts support this clonotype. Its antigen is currently unknown. TCRdb called the 5' RACE reads again in MiXCR, with one record for every CDR3 protein. The sample yields 100,000 to 110,000 distinct CDR3 sequences, nearly 4.5% seen once. Time point reported: sample taken at primary tumor resection. The CDR3 has 14 residues. The germline V gene encodes CDR1 KGHSH and CDR2 LQKENI. The V gene end was trimmed by 3 bases and the J gene end by 4 bases; junction bases not matched to a gene: 5. Study results and caveats: Tumor mutation counts were tracked by expanded intratumoral alpha and beta TCR counts. Estimated coverage of tumor T cells was about 7% for alpha and 11% to 15% for beta chains.

This TCR came from a male donor with early-stage non-small cell lung cancer. The chain recombines TRBV18 with TRBJ1-2; TRBD1 matches 7 bases. The input for sequencing was lung tumor tissue, taken at surgery. This CDR3 is CASSPGQPIYGYTF. As DNA, the CDR3 is TGTGCCAGCTCACCGGGACAGCCAATCTATGGCTACACCTTC.